This T cell receptor (beta chain) was captured in a study of control samples from healthy donors and cancer patients. Here immunoSEQ multiplex PCR was the method, and the copy in TCRdb shows in-frame clones only, minus some. The sample lists a few hundred thousand clones, 75% to 95% occurring once. Germline-derived CDR1 and CDR2 are SGHNT and YYREEE (reference sequence). The V end was cut by 4 bases, the J end by 1 base, with 26 bases between. CDR3 size: 19 residues. This chain uses TRBV5-4 with TRBJ1-1; possible D gene TRBD1, 5 bases. Sequenced input: PBMCs. The TCR was taken from a middle-aged man with head and neck cancer. The CDR3 loop is CASSGYPWGVQTANTEAFF. CDR3 bases: TGTGCCAGCAGCGGCTACCCATGGGGGGTCCAAACTGCGAACACTGAAGCTTTCTTT.